This T cell receptor beta chain was retrieved from a study of early T cells in non-severe SARS-CoV-2 infection. Overall study findings and caveats: Anti-spike CD8 responses were favored in VDJdb matching, and private and CD4 specificities were missed.

This clonotype was found a few times. Its specificity is unknown. TCRdb re-called the 5' RACE reads with MiXCR, one entry per CDR3 protein. Here the sample spans about 80,000 distinct CDR3 sequences, less than 15% being singletons. The V gene lost 8 bases and the J gene lost 9 bases, with 14 bases spanning the gap. The CDR3 is 12 amino acids. CDR1 and CDR2 (germline): MNHEY, SVGAGI. This clonotype was sampled from an adult who was a healthcare worker with PCR-confirmed SARS-CoV-2 infection or an uninfected control (not recorded which). The sequenced material came from whole blood. J is TRBJ1-5 and V is TRBV6-5; D not resolved. The CDR3 protein is CASFDGIGPQHF. CDR3 DNA sequence: TGTGCCAGCTTTGACGGCATTGGGCCCCAGCATTTT.